These 22 T cell receptor beta chains were sequenced from one sample in a study of PD-1 blockade in classical Hodgkin lymphoma (dated by TCRdb to the early 2020s). Read against the paper, the sample's time point label means: cycle 4 day 1 (C4D1), after five to seven weeks of nivolumab. Relapse after autologous stem cell transplantation had occurred in all trial patients, and cohorts A, B and C were distinguished by prior brentuximab vedotin exposure. Library preparation used the immunoSEQ multiplex PCR assay. The clones in this table, taken by TCRdb from immuneACCESS, are in-frame only. Not every clone is retained; where verified, under half of the shortfall comes from an unresolved V gene, and the cause of the rest is unknown. The sample profile shows tens of thousands of clones; over 75% of them were found once. Approximately 2.9% of the sample belongs to the ten largest clones. This sample comprised peripheral blood mononuclear cells (PBMCs), obtained before the fourth cycle of nivolumab. These receptors were taken from a human donor with classical Hodgkin lymphoma.

The chain combines TRBV18 with TRBJ2-1; 8 bases map to TRBD2. The CDR3 is 15 residues long. Germline loops: CDR1 KGHSH, CDR2 LQKENI. Trimming at V came to 3 bases and at J to 7 bases, leaving 8 bases not matched to a gene. CDR3 in DNA: TGTGCCAGCTCACCGGGAGTAGCGGGGAATAATGAGCAGTTCTTC. The encoded protein is CASSPGVAGNNEQFF. Using reference TRBV18 and TRBJ2-1 for the parts outside the CDR3, the full variable domain is NAGVMQNPRHLVRRRGQEARLRCSPMKGHSHVYWYRQLPEEGLKFMVYLQKENIIDESGMPKERFSAEFPKEGPSILRIQQVVRGDSAAYFCASSPGVAGNNEQFFGPGTRLTVL.

The chain couples TRBV29-1 to TRBJ1-1; 8 nucleotides match TRBD1. CDR3 length: 13 amino acids. CDR1 and CDR2 (germline): SQVTM, ANQGSEA. V shed 7 bases and J 1 base; nucleotides not matched to a gene: 5. Here the CDR3 DNA reads TGCAGCGCTGGACAGGGCCAGAACACTGAAGCTTTCTTT. Translation gives CSAGQGQNTEAFF.

V usage is TRBV14 and J usage is TRBJ1-2, with no clear D. The CDR3 is made up of 19 amino acids. The germline CDR1 and CDR2 sequences are SGHDN and FVKESK. With 2 bases removed from V and 1 base from J, the gap between germline ends came to 23 bases. This chain's CDR3 is CASSQLFSAAPLLNYGYTF. CDR3 DNA: TGTGCCAGCAGCCAACTTTTTTCGGCGGCACCTTTGCTTAACTATGGCTACACCTTC. The complete variable domain, with remaining parts taken from reference TRBV14 and TRBJ1-2, reads EAGVTQFPSHSVIEKGQTVTLRCDPISGHDNLYWYRRVMGKEIKFLLHFVKESKQDESGMPNNRFLAERTGGTYSTLKVQPAELEDSGVYFCASSQLFSAAPLLNYGYTFGSGTRLTVV.

This clone appeared a single time. V is TRBV12-2 and J is TRBJ2-5; TRBD1, the table's D call, lacks a check against the DNA. TRBV12-2 is flagged as a pseudogene. CDR3 length: 15 amino acids. The CDR3 DNA reads TGTGCAAGTCGCTTACCGGACAGGGGGCGAGAGACCCAGTACTTC. Amino acid sequence: CASRLPDRGRETQYF.

This chain links TRBV6-6 with TRBJ1-2; the match to TRBD1 covers 7 bases. Germline values: CDR1 MNHNY, CDR2 SVGAGI (reference sequence). Trimming took 2 bases from V and 4 from J; bases not matched to a gene: 7. The length of the CDR3 is 15 residues. In DNA, the CDR3 is TGTGCCAGCAGTTACGGGGAGGGGGCTAGCTATGGCTACACCTTC. This codes for CASSYGEGASYGYTF.

V gene TRBV9 combines with J gene TRBJ1-2, with a tentative D call TRBD1 (5 bases). CDR3 length equals 13 residues. Germline lookup yields CDR1 SGDLS and CDR2 YYNGEE. Trimming stripped 0 bases from V and 2 bases from J, with 5 bases between. In DNA, the CDR3 is TGTGCCAGCAGCGTAGGGGGGAACTATGGCTACACCTTC. It is translated as CASSVGGNYGYTF.

The chain carries TRBV7-2 and TRBJ2-7; 7 positions agree with TRBD1. Per the germline V gene, CDR1 is SGHTA and CDR2 is FQGNSA. V was pared by 0 bases and J by 5 bases, with 7 bases of the junction left unmatched. CDR3 length: 15 residues. Here the CDR3 reads CASSLAGRGIDEQYF. Written as DNA, the CDR3 is TGTGCCAGCAGCTTAGCGGGCAGGGGGATCGACGAGCAGTACTTC.

The chain couples TRBV13 to TRBJ1-2; D call uncertain. Germline-derived CDR1 and CDR2 are PRHDT and FYEKMQ (reference sequence). The CDR3 contains 14 residues. The V and J ends lost 6 bases and 5 bases respectively, with 16 bases between them. The CDR3 nucleotides are TGTGCCAGCAGAGGACCGCAAGGCGAGTATGGCTACACCTTC. It is translated as CASRGPQGEYGYTF. The full variable domain, with the rest looked up from reference TRBV13 and TRBJ1-2, is AAGVIQSPRHLIKEKRETATLKCYPIPRHDTVYWYQQGPGQDPQFLISFYEKMQSDKGSIPDRFSAQQFSDYHSELNMSSLELGDSALYFCASRGPQGEYGYTFGSGTRLTVV.

This clone was recorded once. This rearrangement joins TRBV4-3 to TRBJ2-5; TRBD2 matches 13 bases. In germline, CDR1 is LGHNA, CDR2 YSLEER. The trim removed 4 bases at V and 7 bases at J, leaving 6 bases unmatched. The CDR3 loop spans 15 amino acids. The CDR3 DNA reads as TGCGCCAGCAGCCCAAGACTAGCGGGGGGTGTGACCCAGTACTTC. As protein: CASSPRLAGGVTQYF.

This clone was detected once. The genes are TRBV5-1 and TRBJ2-1, with TRBD2 matching 13 bases. Per germline, CDR1 SGHRS and CDR2 YFSETQ. Trimming cost V 3 bases and J 12 bases; bases outside gene matches: 9. This CDR3 contains 15 residues. CDR3 DNA: TGCGCCAGCAGCTCCGGACTAGCGGGGGTCCCGGGGCAGTTCTTC. Its protein is CASSSGLAGVPGQFF.

The chain links TRBV6-5 to TRBJ1-4; D possibly corresponds to TRBD1 (5 bases). The CDR3 contains 15 residues. CDR1 and CDR2 (germline): MNHEY, SVGAGI. Deletions cut 0 bases from V and 4 bases from J, with 9 bases between. CDR3 in amino acids: CASSYSSTVNEKLFF. The CDR3 region has the DNA TGTGCCAGCAGTTACTCGTCGACAGTTAATGAAAAACTGTTTTTT.

The gene calls are TRBV27 and TRBJ1-3; 7 nucleotides align to TRBD1. Unmatched junction bases numbered 5, after V lost 5 bases and J lost 4 bases. Germline CDR1 and CDR2: MNHEY and SMNVEV (reference sequence). The CDR3 has 14 residues. This CDR3 is CASSPRGRGNTIYF. CDR3 coding DNA: TGTGCCAGCAGTCCCAGGGGGAGAGGAAACACCATATATTTT.

The chain couples TRBV2 to TRBJ2-5, with 8 bases aligning to TRBD2. The germline CDR1 and CDR2 sequences are SNHLY and FYNNEI. V shed 7 bases, J shed 3 bases, and the junction held 13 bases outside the gene matches. CDR3 length: 16 residues. The CDR3 nucleotides are TGTGCCAGCACTCTCCGGGGTAGCGGGGTGAAAGAGACCCAGTACTTC. Its translation is CASTLRGSGVKETQYF.

This rearrangement joins TRBV7-2 to TRBJ2-1; D remains ambiguous. Deletions cut 5 bases from V and 12 bases from J, with 17 bases between. The germline gives CDR1 SGHTA, CDR2 FQGNSA. The CDR3 runs to 13 residues. CDR3 bases: TGTGCCAGCAGCCCCCAAGGTGGGCTGGGGCAGTTCTTC. Its protein product is CASSPQGGLGQFF.

The V gene is TRBV4-2, the J gene TRBJ2-3; no firm D call. Germline V CDR1 and CDR2: LGHNA, YNFKEQ. This CDR3 contains 14 residues. Trimming pared 0 bases from V and 3 bases from J, leaving 7 bases between. The CDR3 loop is CASSQDGVTDTQYF. The CDR3 bases are TGTGCCAGCAGCCAAGACGGTGTTACAGATACGCAGTATTTT.

The chain combines TRBV11-2 with TRBJ2-3; tentatively, D is TRBD1 (5 bases). Looked up from germline, CDR1 is SGHAT and CDR2 is FQNNGV. Trimming shortened V by 5 bases and J by 2 bases, and 11 bases separated the two germline ends. The CDR3 covers 14 residues. CDR3 in amino acids: CASSVRDYTDTQYF. Written as DNA, the CDR3 is TGTGCCAGCAGCGTCAGGGATTACACAGATACGCAGTATTTT.

Note on this clone: The sample contains more than one DNA sequence encoding this CDR3. The chain combines TRBV30 with TRBJ1-1; the D gene is possibly TRBD1 (5 bases). Germline V gene sequence: CDR1 GTSNPN, CDR2 SVGIG (reference sequence). V was shortened by 0 bases and J by 6 bases, with 5 bases between the two germline ends. The CDR3 consists of 11 residues. The CDR3 nucleotides read TGTGCCTGGAGTGTAGGGGCTGAAGCTTTCTTT. Amino acid sequence: CAWSVGAEAFF.

This rearrangement joins TRBV2 to TRBJ2-5; 11 bases agree with TRBD2. After removal of 8 bases from V and 0 bases from J, the junction contained 5 bases not matched to a gene. Germline loops: CDR1 SNHLY, CDR2 FYNNEI. This CDR3 contains 15 residues. DNA of the CDR3: TGTGCCAGCCGACGGACTAGCGGGTACCAAGAGACCCAGTACTTC. This sequence encodes CASRRTSGYQETQYF.

A single count supports this clone. The chain couples TRBV7-9 to TRBJ2-7; unclear D gene. Trimming took 10 bases from V and 4 from J, leaving 17 bases between them. The CDR3 length is 13 residues. The germline CDR1 and CDR2 sequences are SEHNR and FQNEAQ (reference sequence). The CDR3 region has the DNA TGTGCCATCATTTTTTCTTCCGGGTACGAGCAGTACTTC. Protein sequence: CAIIFSSGYEQYF.

V gene TRBV7-8 combines with J gene TRBJ1-2; TRBD1 matches 7 bases. V dropped 0 bases and J dropped 7; count of bases not matched to a gene: 5. Germline V gene lookup returns CDR1 SGHVS and CDR2 FQNEAQ. This CDR3 spans 14 amino acids. CDR3 in DNA: TGTGCCAGCAGCTTAGCCCACAGGGGAGGTGGCTACACCTTC. Residues: CASSLAHRGGGYTF.

The chain carries TRBV9 and TRBJ1-2; 10 nucleotides line up with TRBD1. The J segment lost 4 bases and the V segment lost 2 bases, leaving 11 bases of the junction unmatched. Germline values: CDR1 SGDLS, CDR2 YYNGEE. The CDR3 runs 17 residues. The CDR3 DNA sequence: TGTGCCAGCAGCGTTTCAGGACAGGGGGTGCGTGGCTATGGCTACACCTTC. It specifies CASSVSGQGVRGYGYTF.

The chain has TRBV11-3 and TRBJ2-5; 8 nucleotides agree with TRBD2. Germline trimming cut 1 base from V and 1 base from J; bases unmatched to any gene: 2. Germline V CDR1 and CDR2: SGHNT, YENEEA. This CDR3 is 15 amino acids long. CDR3 DNA: TGTGCCAGCAGCTTAGGCGGGGGGCCCCAAGAGACCCAGTACTTC. This encodes CASSLGGGPQETQYF.